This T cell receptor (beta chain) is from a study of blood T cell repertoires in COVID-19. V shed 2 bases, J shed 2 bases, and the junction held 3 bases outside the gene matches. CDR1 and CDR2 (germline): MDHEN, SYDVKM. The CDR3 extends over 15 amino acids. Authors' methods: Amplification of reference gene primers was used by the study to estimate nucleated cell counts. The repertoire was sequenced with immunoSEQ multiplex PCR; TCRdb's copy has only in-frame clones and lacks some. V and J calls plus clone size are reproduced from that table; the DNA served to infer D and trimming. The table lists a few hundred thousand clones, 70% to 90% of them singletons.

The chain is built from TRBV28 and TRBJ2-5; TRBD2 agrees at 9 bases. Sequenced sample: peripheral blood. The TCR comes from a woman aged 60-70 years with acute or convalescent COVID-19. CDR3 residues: CASSLPAGGQETQYF. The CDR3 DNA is TGTGCCAGCAGTTTACCGGCGGGAGGGCAAGAGACCCAGTACTTC.